The 27 T cell receptor beta chains below come from one sample, sequenced in a study of long-term antiretroviral therapy in people with HIV. Samples were assayed with immunoSEQ v3.0 at survey level. Libraries were prepared by immunoSEQ multiplex PCR; TCRdb keeps only in-frame clonotypes and omits some of them. The sample has about 25,000 clones, about 86% seen once. Sequenced here: unsorted PBMCs, sampled at the start of antiretroviral therapy, before treatment. These receptors came from a woman between 18 and 30 years old with HIV.

This clone was counted only a few times. The chain combines TRBV7-9 with TRBJ2-7; no clear D. V dropped 2 bases and J dropped 0 bases, with 5 bases sitting between them. There are 13 residues in the CDR3. CDR1 and CDR2 (germline): SEHNR, FQNEAQ (reference sequence). The CDR3 DNA is TGTGCCAGCAGCTTAAGTGACTCCTACGAGCAGTACTTC. It codes for CASSLSDSYEQYF. Filled out from reference TRBV7-9 and TRBJ2-7, the complete variable domain reads DTGVSQNPRHKITKRGQNVTFRCDPISEHNRLYWYRQTLGQGPEFLTYFQNEAQLEKSRLLSDRFSAERPKGSFSTLEIQRTEQGDSAMYLCASSLSDSYEQYFGPGTRLTVT.

This sequence joins TRBV5-1 and TRBJ2-3; possibly TRBD1 or TRBD2 for D (5 bases each). Germline lookup yields CDR1 SGHRS and CDR2 YFSETQ. V lost 2 bases and J 6 bases, leaving 13 bases between the germline ends. The CDR3 loop spans 14 amino acids. CDR3 amino acids: CASSFGAQTDTQYF. CDR3 DNA sequence: TGCGCCAGCAGCTTCGGGGCTCAGACGGATACGCAGTATTTT.

V and J are TRBV29-1 and TRBJ2-5; D possibly corresponds to TRBD1 (6 bases). Per the germline V gene, CDR1 is SQVTM and CDR2 is ANQGSEA. The length of the CDR3 is 13 residues. V lost 5 bases and J 2 bases, leaving 12 bases between the germline ends. CDR3 DNA: TGCAGCGTTCTTCATGGACAGCAAGAGACCCAGTACTTC. This encodes CSVLHGQQETQYF.

The chain is built from TRBV7-6 and TRBJ1-1; tentatively, D is TRBD1 (5 bases). The CDR3 covers 14 residues. Deletions cut 2 bases from V and 5 bases from J, with 12 bases between. Germline V gene data show CDR1 as SGHVS and CDR2 as FNYEAQ. The DNA for the CDR3 is TGTGCCAGCAGCTTATCCGGGGGAGAAACTGAAGCTTTCTTT. Its translation is CASSLSGGETEAFF.

This clone was counted a few times. The V call is TRBV28, the J call TRBJ1-4, with D possibly matching TRBD1 (5 bases). The germline V gene encodes CDR1 MDHEN and CDR2 SYDVKM. Trimming stripped 4 bases from V and 12 bases from J, with 15 bases between. The CDR3 totals 13 residues. The CDR3 loop reads CASSYTGDTELFF. As DNA, the CDR3 is TGTGCCAGCAGTTACACGGGGGATACGGAACTGTTTTTT.

This clone was detected only once. This chain uses TRBV4-2 with TRBJ2-2; 12 bases agree with TRBD1. The germline V gene has CDR1 LGHNA and CDR2 YNFKEQ. J lost 5 bases, V lost 2 bases, and 12 bases had no gene match. This CDR3 comprises 19 residues. CDR3 nucleotide sequence: TGTGCCAGCAGCCAAACTACCGGGACAGGGGGCAGGTTGACCGGGGAGCTGTTTTTT. It encodes CASSQTTGTGGRLTGELFF.

This clone appeared a single time. The V and J genes are TRBV2 and TRBJ1-5; 7 bases fit TRBD1. The V gene end was trimmed by 8 bases and the J gene end by 10 bases; junction bases not matched to a gene: 17. This CDR3 is built from 15 residues. Germline V gene data show CDR1 as SNHLY and CDR2 as FYNNEI. The CDR3, as DNA: TGTGCCAGCGCTTCTCAGGGGGACGTAACCAGCCCCCAGCATTTT. Its translation is CASASQGDVTSPQHF.

This clone occurred once. The chain is built from TRBV14 and TRBJ1-2, with no clear D. V gave up 4 bases and J gave up 5 bases, with 14 bases separating them. The germline V gene encodes CDR1 SGHDN and CDR2 FVKESK. This CDR3 comprises 14 residues. The CDR3 DNA follows: TGTGCCAGCAGCCCTTTTACAGAACTTTATGGCTACACCTTC. Its protein is CASSPFTELYGYTF.

With regard to this clone: This sample also contains other DNA sequences that code for the same CDR3. This chain links TRBV7-9 with TRBJ2-7; unclear D gene. This CDR3 is built from 12 residues. Looked up from germline, CDR1 is SEHNR and CDR2 is FQNEAQ (reference sequence). V was trimmed by 6 bases and J by 0 bases, leaving 6 bases between them. The chain's CDR3 is CASSPGSYEQYF. In nucleotides, the CDR3 is TGTGCCAGCAGTCCGGGCTCCTACGAGCAGTACTTC. Complete variable domain (other parts from reference TRBV7-9 and TRBJ2-7): DTGVSQNPRHKITKRGQNVTFRCDPISEHNRLYWYRQTLGQGPEFLTYFQNEAQLEKSRLLSDRFSAERPKGSFSTLEIQRTEQGDSAMYLCASSPGSYEQYFGPGTRLTVT.

The chain employs TRBV11-2 and TRBJ2-7; D is possibly TRBD1 (5 bases). Germline V gene data show CDR1 as SGHAT and CDR2 as FQNNGV. Trimming took off 5 bases at V and 2 bases at J, with 10 bases between the two ends. This CDR3 has 13 residues. CDR3 nucleotides: TGTGCCAGCAGCACTATGGGGCCCTACGAGCAGTACTTC. It is translated as CASSTMGPYEQYF.

The rearrangement joins TRBV11-2 to TRBJ1-2; possibly TRBD1 for D (6 bases). The CDR3 sequence is 15 residues long. The V gene lost 5 bases and the J gene lost 8 bases, with 21 bases spanning the gap. Germline CDR1 reads SGHAT; CDR2 reads FQNNGV. The CDR3 region is CASSLTAEGGKGYTF. The CDR3 region has the DNA TGTGCCAGCAGCCTGACCGCCGAGGGGGGCAAGGGCTACACCTTC.

The rearrangement links TRBV29-1 to TRBJ2-1; no firm D call. The CDR3 consists of 12 residues. Trimming stripped 0 bases from V and 9 bases from J, with 9 bases between. Looked up from germline, CDR1 is SQVTM and CDR2 is ANQGSEA. CDR3 DNA sequence: TGCAGCGTTGAAGAAGGAAGGTCTGAGCAGTTCTTC. It codes for CSVEEGRSEQFF.

In its sample, this clone is medium-sized. The chain employs TRBV6-5 and TRBJ1-6; TRBD1 might be the D (6 bases). With 9 bases removed from V and 8 bases from J, the gap between germline ends came to 17 bases. Germline V gives CDR1 MNHEY, CDR2 SVGAGI. The CDR3 is 14 residues long. The CDR3 spells CASGTTGSYSPLHF. As DNA, the CDR3 is TGTGCCAGTGGAACTACAGGGAGCTATTCACCCCTCCACTTT.

The chain combines TRBV5-1 with TRBJ2-1; D gene uncertain. From germline, CDR1 is SGHRS and CDR2 YFSETQ. The CDR3 is 16 amino acids. With 0 bases removed from V and 0 bases from J, the gap between germline ends came to 10 bases. The CDR3 bases are TGCGCCAGCAGCTTGGGGTGGGGTAGCTCCTACAATGAGCAGTTCTTC. Translation gives CASSLGWGSSYNEQFF.

Only a few counts were recorded for this clone. The chain links TRBV6-6 to TRBJ1-5, with D uncertain. V dropped 0 bases and J dropped 4 bases, with 13 bases sitting between them. The germline gives CDR1 MNHNY, CDR2 SVGAGI (reference sequence). The length of the CDR3 is 16 residues. CDR3 region: CASSYSKGGGNQPQHF. The CDR3 DNA is TGTGCCAGCAGTTACTCAAAGGGAGGCGGGAATCAGCCCCAGCATTTT.

The chain combines TRBV28 with TRBJ2-2, with D perhaps TRBD1 (5 bases). CDR1 and CDR2 from the germline V gene are MDHEN and SYDVKM. The CDR3 runs to 15 residues. Deletions cut 6 bases from V and 1 base from J, with 12 bases between. Here the CDR3 reads CASRPTDRNTGELFF. CDR3 nucleotide sequence: TGTGCCAGCAGGCCGACAGACCGGAACACCGGGGAGCTGTTTTTT.

The V gene is TRBV7-3, the J gene TRBJ2-7; D uncertain. The CDR3 spans 13 residues. The ends were cut back, 4 bases at V and 7 bases at J, with 14 bases in the middle. Looked up from germline, CDR1 is SGHTA and CDR2 is FQGTGA. For the CDR3, the DNA is TGTGCCAGCAGCTCCCCCCCCGCCAATGAGCAGTACTTC. Translating it yields CASSSPPANEQYF.

The CDR3 loop is CASSKGGEGPSSYEQYF. The CDR3 coding sequence is TGTGCCAGCAGTAAAGGGGGTGAGGGTCCCAGCTCCTACGAGCAGTACTTC. This rearrangement joins TRBV28 to TRBJ2-7; possibly TRBD1 for D (6 bases). Trimming left V 5 bases short and J 0 bases short, with 20 bases between. The CDR3 loop spans 17 amino acids. The germline V gene has CDR1 MDHEN and CDR2 SYDVKM.

The chain recombines TRBV9 with TRBJ2-3; D may be TRBD1 (5 bases). The CDR3 sequence is 15 residues long. V lost 7 bases and J 2 bases, leaving 17 bases between the germline ends. CDR1 is SGDLS, CDR2 YYNGEE, per germline. CDR3 DNA sequence: TGTGCCAGCTCGGTATCCCAGGGATCCACAGATACGCAGTATTTT. Translated, it gives CASSVSQGSTDTQYF.

The CDR3 region has the DNA TGCGCCAGCAGCCAAGAGACTCCGGATCTCTACGAGCAGTACTTC. Its translation: CASSQETPDLYEQYF. The chain uses TRBV4-1 and TRBJ2-7; unclear D gene. Germline V CDR1 and CDR2: MGHRA, YSYEKL. CDR3 length: 15 amino acids. Trimming stripped 0 bases from V and 3 bases from J, with 12 bases between.

The chain joins TRBV2 to TRBJ1-5; maybe TRBD1 (6 bases). CDR1 and CDR2 from the germline V gene are SNHLY and FYNNEI. Trimming shortened V by 4 bases and J by 9 bases, and 22 bases separated the two germline ends. The CDR3 extends over 16 amino acids. CDR3 coding DNA: TGTGCCAGCAGTGGACGGGCGGGGGGCGGATTCCTGCCCCAGCATTTT. Residues: CASSGRAGGGFLPQHF.

This chain joins TRBV9 and TRBJ1-2; 7 bases fit TRBD1. The J segment lost 2 bases and the V segment lost 6 bases, leaving 7 bases of the junction unmatched. Germline values: CDR1 SGDLS, CDR2 YYNGEE. CDR3 size: 14 residues. The DNA of the CDR3 is TGTGCCAGCACCCGGGACAGCGGGAACTATGGCTACACCTTC. Translation gives CASTRDSGNYGYTF.

A remark on this clone: This same CDR3 is encoded by further DNA sequences in the sample. The chain couples TRBV5-1 to TRBJ2-7, with a tentative D call TRBD2 (6 bases). In germline, CDR1 is SGHRS, CDR2 YFSETQ. The CDR3 is 12 amino acids. Trimming took 0 bases from V and 5 from J, leaving 6 bases between them. The CDR3 DNA is TGCGCCAGCAGCTTGGCGGGAGACGAGCAGTACTTC. It specifies CASSLAGDEQYF.

This chain joins TRBV6-1 and TRBJ2-3, with 7 bases lining up with TRBD2. V dropped 0 bases and J dropped 1; count of bases not matched to a gene: 1. Germline assignment: CDR1 MNHNS and CDR2 SASEGT. This CDR3 comprises 15 residues. This CDR3 is CASSEAAGGTDTQYF. The CDR3, as DNA: TGTGCCAGCAGTGAAGCGGCGGGGGGCACAGATACGCAGTATTTT.

This chain links TRBV30 with TRBJ2-7; 9 bases fit TRBD1. The ends lost 6 bases at V and 4 bases at J; junction bases unmatched: 16. The CDR3 runs to 16 residues. In germline, CDR1 is GTSNPN, CDR2 SVGIG (reference sequence). The CDR3 spells CACSNPRDREFYEQYF. In DNA form, the CDR3 reads TGTGCCTGCTCGAACCCCCGGGACAGGGAGTTTTACGAGCAGTACTTC.

The rearrangement uses TRBV2 and TRBJ1-1, with D uncertain. CDR1 and CDR2 from the germline V gene are SNHLY and FYNNEI. Between the trimmed V and J ends, which lost 2 bases and 10 bases, there was a span of 8 bases. The CDR3 length is 11 residues. The DNA of the CDR3 is TGTGCCAGCAGTGAATATATGTTAGCTTTCTTT. It codes for CASSEYMLAFF.

J is TRBJ2-2 and V is TRBV6-1; 9 bases align to TRBD2. After removal of 4 bases from V and 5 bases from J, the junction contained 8 bases not matched to a gene. The CDR3 loop spans 16 amino acids. The germline V gene encodes CDR1 MNHNS and CDR2 SASEGT. Written as DNA, the CDR3 is TGTGCCAGCAGTGCCAACCTAGCGGGACTTACCGGGGAGCTGTTTTTT. Its translation: CASSANLAGLTGELFF.